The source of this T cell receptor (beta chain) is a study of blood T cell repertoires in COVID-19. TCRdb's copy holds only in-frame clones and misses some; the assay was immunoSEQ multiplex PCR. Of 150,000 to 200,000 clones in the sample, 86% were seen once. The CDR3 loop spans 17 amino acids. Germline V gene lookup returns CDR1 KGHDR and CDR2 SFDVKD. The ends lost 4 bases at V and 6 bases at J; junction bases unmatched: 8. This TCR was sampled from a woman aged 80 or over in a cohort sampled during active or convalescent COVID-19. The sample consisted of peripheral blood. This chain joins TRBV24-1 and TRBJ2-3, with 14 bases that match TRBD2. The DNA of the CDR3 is TGTGCCACCAGTGACCCGGGACTAGCGGGAGTAACCGATACGCAGTATTTT. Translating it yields CATSDPGLAGVTDTQYF.